Listed below are T cell receptor beta chains from one sample, sequenced in a study of CD8+CD57+ T cells in acquired aplastic anemia. TCRdb called the reads again in MiXCR, with one record for every CDR3 protein. The repertoire consists of around 180,000 distinct CDR3 sequences, with 55% to 80% occurring once and the leading ten covering 35% to 50%. Sequences were obtained from sorted CD4+, CD8+, or CD8+CD57+ T cells (not recorded which) from PBMCs. The receptors were sampled from a human donor in good health. Both conserved end residues are part of each CDR3. A D gene is named only where the DNA matches it firmly. Where a row states a size, it is once, few, many or the class of an expanded clone; other rows omit it.

V,J,D,size,CDR3,DNA
TRBV10-3,TRBJ2-1,-,few,CAAGGHNNEQFF,TGTGCCGCTGGGGGACACAACAATGAGCAGTTCTTC
TRBV6-1,TRBJ1-5,-,-,CASSDTSSNQPQHF,TGTGCCAGCAGTGACACTTCTAGCAATCAGCCCCAGCATTTT
TRBV27,TRBJ2-1,-,-,CASSLSYSEYYEQFF,TGTGCCAGCAGTTTATCTTATTCCGAGTACTATGAGCAGTTCTTC
TRBV7-6,TRBJ2-7,-,-,CASSLRQAPTYEQYF,TGTGCCAGCAGCTTAAGACAGGCCCCGACCTACGAGCAGTACTTC
TRBV20-1,TRBJ2-1,TRBD2,many,CSARERLAGDYNEQFF,TGCAGTGCTAGGGAAAGACTAGCGGGAGACTACAATGAGCAGTTCTTC
TRBV7-2,TRBJ2-7,-,-,CASSVVPRALYERYF,TGTGCCAGCAGCGTGGTCCCCAGGGCCCTCTACGAGCGGTACTTC
TRBV20-1,TRBJ1-1,-,-,CSVWQNGRAFF,TGCAGTGTGTGGCAGAACGGACGAGCTTTCTTT
TRBV7-3,TRBJ1-5,-,-,CASSQGPSNQPQHF,TGTGCCAGCAGTCAAGGTCCTAGCAATCAGCCCCAGCATTTT
TRBV7-2,TRBJ2-1,TRBD2,-,CASSLGLAVFSGQFF,TGTGCCAGCAGCTTAGGACTAGCGGTCTTTAGTGGGCAGTTCTTC
TRBV20-1,TRBJ1-2,-,few,CSATDRANYGYTF,TGCAGTGCGACGGACAGAGCTAACTATGGCTACACCTTC
TRBV24-1,TRBJ2-7,-,-,CATSDRRDPSGVQQYF,TGTGCCACCAGTGACCGCCGGGACCCCTCGGGTGTGCAGCAGTACTTC
TRBV2,TRBJ1-2,TRBD1,-,CASRTKQTGFGYTF,TGTGCCAGCAGGACCAAACAGACAGGGTTCGGCTACACCTTC
TRBV2,TRBJ1-3,TRBD1,few,CASSGGTGAAGNTIYF,TGTGCCAGCAGTGGCGGGACAGGGGCAGCGGGAAACACCATATATTTT
TRBV5-6,TRBJ1-1,-,-,CASSLRNAEAFF,TGTGCCAGCAGCCTACGGAATGCTGAAGCTTTCTTT
TRBV6-4,TRBJ2-3,-,-,CASSASGTDTQYF,TGTGCCAGCAGTGCTAGCGGCACAGATACGCAGTATTTT
TRBV15,TRBJ2-1,-,-,CATSSLGFFAYNEQFF,TGTGCCACCAGCAGCTTGGGGTTCTTTGCCTACAATGAGCAGTTCTTC
TRBV20-1,TRBJ2-3,-,-,CSATRGADTQYF,TGCAGTGCTACCCGGGGAGCAGATACGCAGTATTTT
TRBV20-1,TRBJ1-1,TRBD1,-,CSARLRTGMNTEAFF,TGCAGTGCTAGACTCCGGACAGGAATGAACACTGAAGCTTTCTTT
TRBV10-3,TRBJ2-7,TRBD1,-,CAISEFAPGQGPAASEQYF,TGTGCCATCAGTGAGTTCGCGCCGGGACAGGGGCCAGCCGCGTCCGAGCAGTACTTC
TRBV7-8,TRBJ2-6,TRBD1,-,CASSSTGVGSGANVLTF,TGTGCCAGCAGCTCAACAGGGGTTGGCTCTGGGGCCAACGTCCTGACTTTC
TRBV6-2/TRBV6-3,TRBJ1-2,-,few,CASSLGAGDGYTF,TGTGCCAGCAGTTTAGGGGCAGGGGATGGCTACACCTTC
TRBV10-3,TRBJ2-1,-,few,CAIKPVEASNEQFF,TGTGCCATCAAACCTGTTGAGGCCTCCAATGAGCAGTTCTTC
TRBV9,TRBJ2-5,TRBD2,-,CASSQKLGLAGQETQYF,TGTGCCAGCAGCCAAAAACTCGGACTAGCGGGCCAAGAGACCCAGTACTTC
TRBV19,TRBJ2-7,TRBD1,-,CASSADRVGAYEQYF,TGTGCCAGTAGTGCGGACAGGGTTGGGGCCTACGAGCAGTACTTC
TRBV7-9,TRBJ2-5,-,-,CASSSGPDGETQYF,TGTGCCAGCAGCTCAGGTCCCGATGGTGAGACCCAGTACTTC
TRBV6-2/TRBV6-3,TRBJ2-7,-,-,CASSPTELYEQYF,TGTGCCAGCAGTCCAACAGAACTATACGAGCAGTACTTC
TRBV12-3/TRBV12-4,TRBJ2-2,-,many,CASNAQNTGELFF,TGTGCCAGCAACGCGCAGAACACCGGGGAGCTGTTTTTT
TRBV7-2,TRBJ2-7,-,-,CASSLGGLGQYF,TGTGCCAGCAGCTTAGGGGGGCTCGGGCAGTACTTC
TRBV24-1,TRBJ2-3,TRBD2,-,CATSVGGAGGTQYF,TGTGCCACCAGTGTGGGGGGCGCGGGAGGTACGCAGTATTTT
TRBV24-1,TRBJ2-5,-,-,CATSDSQETQYF,TGTGCCACCAGTGATTCACAAGAGACCCAGTACTTC
TRBV12-3/TRBV12-4,TRBJ1-5,-,few,CASSFGNQPQHF,TGTGCCAGCAGTTTCGGAAATCAGCCCCAGCATTTT
TRBV7-2,TRBJ2-7,-,-,CASSLRPGEGYEQYF,TGTGCCAGCAGCTTACGGCCAGGGGAGGGCTACGAGCAGTACTTC